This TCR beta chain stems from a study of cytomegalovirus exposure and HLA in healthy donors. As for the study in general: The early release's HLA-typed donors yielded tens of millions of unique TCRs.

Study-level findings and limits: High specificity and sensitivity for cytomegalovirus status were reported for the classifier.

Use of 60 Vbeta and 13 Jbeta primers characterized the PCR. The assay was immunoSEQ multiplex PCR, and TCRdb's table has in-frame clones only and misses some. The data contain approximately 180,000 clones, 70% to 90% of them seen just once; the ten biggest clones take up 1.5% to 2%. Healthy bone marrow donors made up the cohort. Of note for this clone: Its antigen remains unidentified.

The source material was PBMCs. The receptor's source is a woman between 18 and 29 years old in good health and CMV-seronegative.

The CDR3 reads CSVQQGYSYEQYF. The CDR3, as DNA: TGCAGCGTTCAACAGGGATACTCCTACGAGCAGTACTTC. J is TRBJ2-7 and V is TRBV29-1, with D possibly being TRBD1 (6 bases). This CDR3 comprises 13 residues. V lost 5 bases and J lost 0, with 11 bases in between. Germline CDR1 and CDR2: SQVTM and ANQGSEA.